The sequence of this T cell receptor (beta chain) was determined in a study of T cells in Graves' hyperthyroidism and ophthalmopathy. Study-level findings and limits: In validation, the model predicted ophthalmopathy. These predictions came a median roughly 7.1 months before onset.

This clonotype has ten or more counts. Its antigen remains unknown. RNA transcripts served as the template for amplifying TCR beta CDR3 regions. HTBI primers were the set used in a first-round RT-PCR of the TCR CDR3. MiXCR was run by TCRdb on the multiplex PCR reads, yielding one entry per CDR3 protein. The top ten hold approximately 48% of the sample, which has 450,000 to 600,000 distinct CDR3 sequences, approximately 20% seen once. V gave up 1 base and J gave up 0 bases; unmatched junction bases: 6. The CDR3 is 18 amino acids. Germline V gene data show CDR1 as KGHSH and CDR2 as LQKENI. V gene TRBV18 combines with J gene TRBJ2-3; 11 positions match TRBD2. The material sequenced was blood. The clonotype comes from a man aged 40-49 years with Graves' ophthalmopathy. The CDR3 sequence: CASSPRLAGGTSTDTQYF. DNA for the CDR3: TGTGCCAGCTCACCACGGCTAGCGGGAGGTACTAGCACAGATACGCAGTATTTT.